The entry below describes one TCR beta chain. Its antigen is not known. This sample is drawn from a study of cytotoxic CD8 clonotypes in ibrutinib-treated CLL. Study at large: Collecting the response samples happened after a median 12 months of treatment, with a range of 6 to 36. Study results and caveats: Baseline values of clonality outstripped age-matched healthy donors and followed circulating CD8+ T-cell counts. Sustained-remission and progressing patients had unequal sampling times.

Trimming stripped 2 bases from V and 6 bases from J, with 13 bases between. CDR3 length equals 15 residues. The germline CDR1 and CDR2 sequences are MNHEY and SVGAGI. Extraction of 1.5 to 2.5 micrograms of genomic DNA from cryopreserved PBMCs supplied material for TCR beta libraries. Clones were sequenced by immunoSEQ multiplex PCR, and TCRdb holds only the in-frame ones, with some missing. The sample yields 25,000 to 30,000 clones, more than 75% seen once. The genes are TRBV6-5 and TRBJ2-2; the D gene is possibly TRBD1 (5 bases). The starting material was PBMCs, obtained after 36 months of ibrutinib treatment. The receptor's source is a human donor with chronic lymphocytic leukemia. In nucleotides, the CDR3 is TGTGCCAGCAGTTACAGACCAGGGTTGGCCGGGGAGCTGTTTTTT. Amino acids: CASSYRPGLAGELFF.